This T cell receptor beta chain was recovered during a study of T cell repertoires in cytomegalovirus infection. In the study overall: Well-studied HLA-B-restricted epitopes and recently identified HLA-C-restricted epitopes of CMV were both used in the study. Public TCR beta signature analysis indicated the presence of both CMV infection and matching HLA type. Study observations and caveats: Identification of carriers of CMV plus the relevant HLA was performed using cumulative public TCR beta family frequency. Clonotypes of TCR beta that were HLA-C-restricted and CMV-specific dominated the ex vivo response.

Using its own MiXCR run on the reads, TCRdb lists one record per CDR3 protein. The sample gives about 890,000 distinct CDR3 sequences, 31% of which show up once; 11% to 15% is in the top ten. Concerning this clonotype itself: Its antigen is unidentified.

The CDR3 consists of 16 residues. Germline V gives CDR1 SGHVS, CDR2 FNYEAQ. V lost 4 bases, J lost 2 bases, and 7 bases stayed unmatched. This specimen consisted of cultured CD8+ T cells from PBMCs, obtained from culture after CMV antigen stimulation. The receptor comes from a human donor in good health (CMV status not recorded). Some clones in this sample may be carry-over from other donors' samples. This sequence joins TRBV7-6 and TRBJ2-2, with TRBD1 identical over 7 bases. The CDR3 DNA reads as TGTGCCAGCAGCTCCCTAGGGGGCCTCAACACCGGGGAGCTGTTTTTT. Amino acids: CASSSLGGLNTGELFF.